Listed below are T cell receptor beta chains from one sample, sequenced in a study of control samples from healthy donors and cancer patients. TCRdb's table, derived via immunoSEQ multiplex PCR, lists solely in-frame clones and lacks some. The repertoire has roughly 140,000 clones, 93% of them found once; the top ten carry more than 2%. The specimen was blood. All receptors come from a man between 50 and 59 years old in good health. Both conserved end residues are part of each CDR3. The D gene is left open where the match is weak. Some rows have no size entry. The others give once, few or many, or a class for an expanded clone.

V gene,J gene,clone size,D gene,CDR3 DNA,CDR3 protein
TRBV5-4,TRBJ2-3,NA,TRBD2,TGTGCCAGCAGCCCCGACTACGGGGGGACGCAGTATTTT,CASSPDYGGTQYF
TRBV11-2,TRBJ2-5,NA,NA,TGTGCCAGCAGCTTAGATCTCGGAGTACAAGAGACCCAGTACTTC,CASSLDLGVQETQYF
TRBV4-1,TRBJ2-4,NA,NA,TGCGCCAGCAGCCAGCGGATCCTAGCCAAAAACATTCAGTACTTC,CASSQRILAKNIQYF
TRBV5-6,TRBJ2-7,NA,NA,TGTGCCAGCAGCATCGGGACAACCTACGAGCAGTACTTC,CASSIGTTYEQYF
TRBV10-3,TRBJ2-2,NA,TRBD2,TGTGCCATCAACGCGCTAGCGGGAGTAAACACCGGGGAGCTGTTTTTT,CAINALAGVNTGELFF
TRBV7-2,TRBJ2-3,NA,TRBD2,TGTGCCAGCAGCTCCGGACTAGCGGGAGTTGCAGATACGCAGTATTTT,CASSSGLAGVADTQYF
TRBV19,TRBJ2-6,NA,NA,TGTGCCAGTAATTTGGGCTCTGGGGCCAACGTCCTGACTTTC,CASNLGSGANVLTF
TRBV28,TRBJ2-7,NA,TRBD2,TGTGCCAGCAGTCCTAACCTACTAGCGGCCTCCTACGAGCAGTACTTC,CASSPNLLAASYEQYF
TRBV7-6,TRBJ2-5,NA,TRBD2,TGTGCCAGCAGCTTAGCGGCTAGCGGGGGACTGGAGACCCAGTACTTC,CASSLAASGGLETQYF
TRBV12-5,TRBJ2-5,NA,TRBD2,TGTGCTAGTGCCATTGGTGCGGGAGGGCAAGAGACCCAGTACTTC,CASAIGAGGQETQYF
TRBV5-4,TRBJ1-2,NA,TRBD1,TGTGCCAGCAGCTTAGGACAGGTCATAATCTATGGCTACACCTTC,CASSLGQVIIYGYTF
TRBV3-1/TRBV3-2,TRBJ2-7,NA,TRBD2,TGTGCCAGCAGCCAAGAGGGCCTAGCGGTCTCCTACGAGCAGTACTTC,CASSQEGLAVSYEQYF
TRBV5-1,TRBJ1-4,NA,NA,TGCGCCAGCAGCCCCGTACGGGCTAATGAAAAACTGTTTTTT,CASSPVRANEKLFF
TRBV28,TRBJ2-7,NA,NA,TGTGCCAGCAGTCCCGGGACTCTTCCCTACGAGCAGTACTTC,CASSPGTLPYEQYF
TRBV7-9,TRBJ1-3,NA,TRBD1,TGTGCCAGTTGGGCGACAGGGAACTCTGGAAACACCATATATTTT,CASWATGNSGNTIYF
TRBV18,TRBJ1-2,NA,TRBD1,TGTGCCAGCTCACCAGCAGGACAGGGGGCGTTGGGCTACACCTTC,CASSPAGQGALGYTF
TRBV29-1,TRBJ2-7,once,TRBD1,TGCAGCGTTGGGAGGACAGGGGACTTCCACGAGCAGTACTTC,CSVGRTGDFHEQYF
TRBV28,TRBJ1-4,NA,NA,TGTGCCAGCAGGTTACAGTCAACTAATGAAAAACTGTTTTTT,CASRLQSTNEKLFF
TRBV3-1/TRBV3-2,TRBJ2-7,once,NA,TGTGCCAGCAGCGGCGGAGGGCGGCTTGTTAGCGAGCAGTACTTC,CASSGGGRLVSEQYF
TRBV3-1/TRBV3-2,TRBJ2-5,NA,NA,TGTGCCAGCAGCCACCCACCAGGAGGCGGTCAGACCCAGTACTTC,CASSHPPGGGQTQYF